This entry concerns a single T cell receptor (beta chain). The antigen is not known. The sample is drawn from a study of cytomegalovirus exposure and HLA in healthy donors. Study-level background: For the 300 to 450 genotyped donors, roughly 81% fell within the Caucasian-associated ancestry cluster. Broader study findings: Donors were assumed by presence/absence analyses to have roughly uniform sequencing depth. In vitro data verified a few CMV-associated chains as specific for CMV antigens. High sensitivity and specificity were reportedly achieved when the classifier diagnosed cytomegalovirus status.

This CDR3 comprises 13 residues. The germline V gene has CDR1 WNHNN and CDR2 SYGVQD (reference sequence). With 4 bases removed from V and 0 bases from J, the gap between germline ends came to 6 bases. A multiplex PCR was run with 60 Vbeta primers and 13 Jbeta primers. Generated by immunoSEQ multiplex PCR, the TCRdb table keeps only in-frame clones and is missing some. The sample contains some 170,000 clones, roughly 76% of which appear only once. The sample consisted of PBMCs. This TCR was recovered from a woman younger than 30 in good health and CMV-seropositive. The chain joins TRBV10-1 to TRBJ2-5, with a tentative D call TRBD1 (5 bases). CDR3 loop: CASSGQHQETQYF. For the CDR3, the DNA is TGCGCCAGCAGTGGACAGCACCAAGAGACCCAGTACTTC.